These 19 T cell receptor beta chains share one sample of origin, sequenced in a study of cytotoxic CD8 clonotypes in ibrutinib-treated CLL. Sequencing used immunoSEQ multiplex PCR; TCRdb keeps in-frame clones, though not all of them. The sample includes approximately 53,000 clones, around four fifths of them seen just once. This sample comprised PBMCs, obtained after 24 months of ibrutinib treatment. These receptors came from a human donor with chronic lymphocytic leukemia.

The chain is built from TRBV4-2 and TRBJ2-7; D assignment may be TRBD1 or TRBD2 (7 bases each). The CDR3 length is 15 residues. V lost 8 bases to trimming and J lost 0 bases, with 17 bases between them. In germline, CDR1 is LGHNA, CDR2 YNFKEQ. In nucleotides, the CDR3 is TGTGCCAGCTCCTCAGGGGGGGAGGACTCCTACGAGCAGTACTTC. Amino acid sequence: CASSSGGEDSYEQYF.

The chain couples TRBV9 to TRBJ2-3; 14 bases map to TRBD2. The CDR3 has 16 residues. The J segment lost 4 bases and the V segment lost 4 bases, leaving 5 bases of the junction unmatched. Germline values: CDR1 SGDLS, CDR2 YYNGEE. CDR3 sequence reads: CASSPRLAGGSDTQYF. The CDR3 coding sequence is TGTGCCAGCAGCCCCCGACTAGCGGGAGGGTCAGATACGCAGTATTTT. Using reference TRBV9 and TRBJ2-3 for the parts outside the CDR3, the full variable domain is DSGVTQTPKHLITATGQRVTLRCSPRSGDLSVYWYQQSLDQGLQFLIQYYNGEERAKGNILERFSAQQFPDLHSELNLSSLELGDSALYFCASSPRLAGGSDTQYFGPGTRLTVL.

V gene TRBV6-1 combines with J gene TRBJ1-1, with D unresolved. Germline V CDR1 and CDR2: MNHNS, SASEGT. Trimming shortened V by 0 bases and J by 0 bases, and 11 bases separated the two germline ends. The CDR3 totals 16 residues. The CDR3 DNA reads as TGTGCCAGCAGTGAAGCTTGGGTGAGCATGAACACTGAAGCTTTCTTT. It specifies CASSEAWVSMNTEAFF.

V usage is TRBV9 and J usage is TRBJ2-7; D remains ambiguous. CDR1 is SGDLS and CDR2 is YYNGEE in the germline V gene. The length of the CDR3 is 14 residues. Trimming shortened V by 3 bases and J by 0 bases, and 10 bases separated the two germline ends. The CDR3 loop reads CASSADGDSYEQYF. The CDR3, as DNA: TGTGCCAGCAGCGCTGACGGAGACTCCTACGAGCAGTACTTC.

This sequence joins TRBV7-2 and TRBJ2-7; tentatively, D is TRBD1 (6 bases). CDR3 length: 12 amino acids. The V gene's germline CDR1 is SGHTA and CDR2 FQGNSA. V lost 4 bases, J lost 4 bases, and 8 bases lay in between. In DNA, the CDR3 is TGTGCCAGCAGCTCACAGGGTTACGAGCAGTACTTC. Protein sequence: CASSSQGYEQYF.

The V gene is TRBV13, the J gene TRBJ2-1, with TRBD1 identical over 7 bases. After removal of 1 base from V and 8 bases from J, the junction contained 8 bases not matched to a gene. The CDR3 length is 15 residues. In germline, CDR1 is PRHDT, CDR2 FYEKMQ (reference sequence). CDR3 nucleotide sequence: TGTGCCAGCAGCTTAGTCCGAACAGGGGCTCATGAGCAGTTCTTC. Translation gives CASSLVRTGAHEQFF.

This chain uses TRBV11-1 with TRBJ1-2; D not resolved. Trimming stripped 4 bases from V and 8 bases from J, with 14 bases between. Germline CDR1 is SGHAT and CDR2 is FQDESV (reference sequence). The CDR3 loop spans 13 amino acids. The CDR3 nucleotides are TGTGCCAGCAGCTCCGACCGAGGGCAAGGCTACACCTTC. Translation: CASSSDRGQGYTF.

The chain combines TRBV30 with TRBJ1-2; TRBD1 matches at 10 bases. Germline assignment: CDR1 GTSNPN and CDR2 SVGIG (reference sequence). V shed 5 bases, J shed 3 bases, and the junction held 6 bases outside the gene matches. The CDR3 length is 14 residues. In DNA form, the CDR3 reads TGTGCCTGGGATGCCGGGACAGGGGACTATGGCTACACCTTC. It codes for CAWDAGTGDYGYTF. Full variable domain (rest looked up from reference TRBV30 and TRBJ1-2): SQTIHQWPATLVQPVGSPLSLECTVEGTSNPNLYWYRQAAGRGLQLLFYSVGIGQISSEVPQNLSASRPQDRQFILSSKKLLLSDSGFYLCAWDAGTGDYGYTFGSGTRLTVV.

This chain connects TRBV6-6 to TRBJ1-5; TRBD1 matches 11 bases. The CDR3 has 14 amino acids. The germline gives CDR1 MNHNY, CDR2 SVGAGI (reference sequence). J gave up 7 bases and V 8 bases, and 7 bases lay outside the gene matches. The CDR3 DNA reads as TGTGCCAGCGGGACAGGGGGTGGAAAACAGCCCCAGCATTTT. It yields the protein CASGTGGGKQPQHF.

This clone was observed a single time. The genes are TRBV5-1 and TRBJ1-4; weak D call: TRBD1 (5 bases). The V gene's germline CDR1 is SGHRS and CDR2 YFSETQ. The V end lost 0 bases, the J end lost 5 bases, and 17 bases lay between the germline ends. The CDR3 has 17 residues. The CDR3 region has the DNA TGCGCCAGCAGCTTGGGAGGTGCGGCAGGGCCGAATGAAAAACTGTTTTTT. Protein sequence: CASSLGGAAGPNEKLFF.

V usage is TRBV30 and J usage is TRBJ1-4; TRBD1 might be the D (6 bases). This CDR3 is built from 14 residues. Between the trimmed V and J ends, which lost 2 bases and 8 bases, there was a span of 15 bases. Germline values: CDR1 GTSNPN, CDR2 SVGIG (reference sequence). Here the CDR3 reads CAWSSSDRDEKLFF. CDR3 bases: TGTGCCTGGAGTTCCTCGGACAGAGACGAAAAACTGTTTTTT.

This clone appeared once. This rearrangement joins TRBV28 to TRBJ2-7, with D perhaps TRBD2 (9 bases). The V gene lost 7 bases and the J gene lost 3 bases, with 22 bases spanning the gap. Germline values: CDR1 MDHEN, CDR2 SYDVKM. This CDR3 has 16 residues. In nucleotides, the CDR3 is TGTGCCAGCAATACCCAGGGGGCGGGAGGGCGCTACGAGCAGTACTTC. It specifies CASNTQGAGGRYEQYF.

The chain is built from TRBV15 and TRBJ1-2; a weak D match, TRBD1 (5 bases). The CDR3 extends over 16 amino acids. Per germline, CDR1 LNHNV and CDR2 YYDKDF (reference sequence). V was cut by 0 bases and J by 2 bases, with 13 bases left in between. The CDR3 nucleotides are TGTGCCACCAGCAGAGATAAGAGGGACGTAAACTATGGCTACACCTTC. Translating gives CATSRDKRDVNYGYTF.

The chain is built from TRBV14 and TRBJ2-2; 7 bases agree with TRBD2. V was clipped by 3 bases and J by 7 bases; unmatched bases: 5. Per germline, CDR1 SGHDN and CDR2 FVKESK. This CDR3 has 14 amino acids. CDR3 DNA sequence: TGTGCCAGCAGCCAGTGGGAGGGGATCGGGGAGCTGTTTTTT. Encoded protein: CASSQWEGIGELFF. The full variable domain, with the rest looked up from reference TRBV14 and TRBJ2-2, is EAGVTQFPSHSVIEKGQTVTLRCDPISGHDNLYWYRRVMGKEIKFLLHFVKESKQDESGMPNNRFLAERTGGTYSTLKVQPAELEDSGVYFCASSQWEGIGELFFGEGSRLTVL.

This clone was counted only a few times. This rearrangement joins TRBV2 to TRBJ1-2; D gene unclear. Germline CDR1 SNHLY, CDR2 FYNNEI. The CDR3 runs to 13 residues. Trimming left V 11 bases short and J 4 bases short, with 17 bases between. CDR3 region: CASQTEPPYGYTF. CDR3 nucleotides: TGTGCCTCTCAAACGGAACCGCCCTATGGCTACACCTTC.

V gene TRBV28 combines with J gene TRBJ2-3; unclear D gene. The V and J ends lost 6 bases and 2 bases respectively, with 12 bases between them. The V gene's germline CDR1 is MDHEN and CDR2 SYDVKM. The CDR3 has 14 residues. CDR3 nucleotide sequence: TGTGCCAGCAGGTCTCAAGCTTTCACAGATACGCAGTATTTT. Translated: CASRSQAFTDTQYF.

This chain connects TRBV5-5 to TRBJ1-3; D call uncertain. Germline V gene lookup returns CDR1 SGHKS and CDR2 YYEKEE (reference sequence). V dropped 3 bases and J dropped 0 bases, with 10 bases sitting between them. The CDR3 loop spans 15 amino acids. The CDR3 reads CASSSTAVSGNTIYF. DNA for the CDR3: TGTGCCAGCAGCTCCACAGCGGTCTCTGGAAACACCATATATTTT. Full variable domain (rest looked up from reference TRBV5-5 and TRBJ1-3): DAGVTQSPTHLIKTRGQQVTLRCSPISGHKSVSWYQQVLGQGPQFIFQYYEKEERGRGNFPDRFSARQFPNYSSELNVNALLLGDSALYLCASSSTAVSGNTIYFGEGSWLTVV.

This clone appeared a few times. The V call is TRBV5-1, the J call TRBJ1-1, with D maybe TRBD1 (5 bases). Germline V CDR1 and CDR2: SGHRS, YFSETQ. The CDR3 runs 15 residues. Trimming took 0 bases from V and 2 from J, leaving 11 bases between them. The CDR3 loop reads CASSLEPGLNTEAFF. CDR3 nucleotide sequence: TGCGCCAGCAGCTTGGAACCAGGGTTAAACACTGAAGCTTTCTTT. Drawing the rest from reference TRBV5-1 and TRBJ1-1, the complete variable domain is KAGVTQTPRYLIKTRGQQVTLSCSPISGHRSVSWYQQTPGQGLQFLFEYFSETQRNKGNFPGRFSGRQFSNSRSEMNVSTLELGDSALYLCASSLEPGLNTEAFFGQGTRLTVV.

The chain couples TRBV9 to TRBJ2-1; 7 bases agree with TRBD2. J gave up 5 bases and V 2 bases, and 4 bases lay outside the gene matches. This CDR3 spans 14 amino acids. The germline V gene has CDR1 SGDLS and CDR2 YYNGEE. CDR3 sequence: CASSVGLGDNEQFF. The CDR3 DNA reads TGTGCCAGCAGCGTTGGACTAGGAGACAATGAGCAGTTCTTC.